In its sample, the clone carrying this T cell receptor (beta chain) was seen many times. The target antigen is unknown. The record originates from a study of T cell repertoires in cytomegalovirus infection. Overall study: It was the public TCR beta signatures that indicated both CMV infection and matching HLA type.

TCRdb analysed the reads with MiXCR anew, one entry per CDR3 protein. Here the sample spans around 190,000 distinct CDR3 sequences, approximately 15% being singletons. Per the germline V gene, CDR1 is MGHRA and CDR2 is YSYEKL. CDR3 length: 15 amino acids. The V end was cut by 0 bases, the J end by 8 bases, with 16 bases between. Study-wide results and caveats: Using cumulative public TCR beta family frequency, the authors identified those who carried CMV together with the relevant HLA.

V gene TRBV4-1 combines with J gene TRBJ1-2; a weak D match, TRBD1 (6 bases). Sequenced material: PBMCs. This sequence originates from a human donor in good health (CMV status not recorded). Some clones in this sample may be carry-over from other donors' samples. The CDR3 sequence: CASSQDRGGAGGYTF. DNA of the CDR3: TGCGCCAGCAGCCAAGATAGGGGGGGCGCTGGGGGCTACACCTTC.